The clone carrying this T cell receptor beta chain was counted ten times or more. Using its own MiXCR run on the 5' RACE reads, TCRdb lists one record per CDR3 protein. The data hold 46,000 or so distinct CDR3 sequences, with 5.5% to 8% observed a single time. This sample was taken from a study of T cells after yellow fever vaccination. As for the study in general: Fractions with few cells were prepared using SMART-Seq v4 Ultra Low Input. Overall study findings and caveats: Re-detected after boosting: most primary clones, 96% of CD4 and 80% to 90% of CD8. Sequencing of sorted memory subsets on day 0 failed to detect almost all vaccine-responding clonotypes. Repertoires obtained by FACS sorting could include abundant clonotypes that entered as contaminants from the bulk population.

Germline CDR1 and CDR2: MNHNS and SASEGT. With 3 bases removed from V and 9 bases from J, the gap between germline ends came to 17 bases. The CDR3 contains 14 residues. The chain is built from TRBV6-1 and TRBJ1-2, with D possibly being TRBD1 (5 bases). This sequence was found in a man aged 25-45 years who received the YFV17D yellow fever vaccine. The sequencing here drew on PBMCs, either bulk or a sorted T-cell subset (CD4+, CD8+, memory, or dextramer-sorted; not recorded which), taken 45 days after the yellow fever booster vaccination. The CDR3, as DNA: TGTGCCAGCAGTGACTGGGACGACGTAGGGCGCTACACCTTC. This codes for CASSDWDDVGRYTF.